This TCR beta chain was captured in a study of tumor and adjacent non-tumor tissue in lung cancer. About the study: There were about twelve adenocarcinoma, 2 squamous cell carcinoma and 1 small cell lung cancer cases. Whole-study findings and limits: Tumor TCR diversity, when higher, was linked to shorter survival. Top 100 clones took a larger repertoire share in normal lung.

Germline V gives CDR1 SGHTA, CDR2 FQGTGA. The CDR3 runs to 17 residues. The V and J ends lost 2 bases and 2 bases, in that order; junction bases with no gene match: 10. Three rounds of nested PCR, following a modified ARM-PCR protocol, produced the TCRbeta library. From the multiplex PCR reads, TCRdb called clonotypes with MiXCR, one entry per CDR3 protein. The top ten hold 37% of the sample, which has roughly 120,000 distinct CDR3 sequences, around 80% seen once. This clonotype has just one count. Its specificity is not known. The template was RNA from unsorted bulk tissue. Between August and November 2014, newly diagnosed, chemotherapy-naive lung cancer patients underwent thoracic surgery in China.

This TCR came from a woman aged 60 to 75 with non-small cell lung cancer. The V and J genes are TRBV7-3 and TRBJ2-7, with 9 bases lining up with TRBD2. Sequenced input: lung tumor tissue. CDR3 sequence reads: CASSLRAGTSRTYEQYF. The CDR3 bases are TGTGCCAGCAGCTTACGAGCCGGGACTAGCCGAACCTACGAGCAGTACTTC.